This T cell receptor (beta chain) is from a study of cytomegalovirus exposure and HLA in healthy donors. The CDR3 covers 14 residues. Trimming cost V 3 bases and J 4 bases, with 10 bases left between them. CDR1 and CDR2 from the germline V gene are MNHEY and SMNVEV (reference sequence). Regarding the study as a whole: Donor immune exposure was known only as CMV serostatus. Later on, an analysis tied 15,000 or so TCR beta sequences to HLA alleles at 0.05 false discovery rate. TCR association rates varied by HLA locus in a later analysis, with DRB1 highest and HLA-C lowest. Near-uniform donor sequencing depth was presumed by presence/absence analyses.

PCR was performed using 60 Vbeta and 13 Jbeta primers. Profiling relied on immunoSEQ multiplex PCR, and the TCRdb table lists in-frame clones only, not all of them. Altogether about 160,000 clones are present, about four fifths being singletons, with the ten largest covering about 4.3%. In the case of this clone: Its antigen is still unknown.

The TCR comes from a man aged 25 to 40 in good health and CMV-seronegative. Sequenced: PBMCs. The chain is built from TRBV27 and TRBJ1-5; tentatively, D is TRBD1 (6 bases). CDR3: CASSFRGRNQPQHF. The CDR3 DNA reads as TGTGCCAGCAGTTTCAGGGGTCGGAATCAGCCCCAGCATTTT.